Listed below are T cell receptor beta chains from one sample, sequenced in a study of cytomegalovirus exposure and HLA in healthy donors. Method: immunoSEQ multiplex PCR; TCRdb's copy keeps in-frame clones and lacks some. The data contain about 190,000 clones, 77% of them singletons. The sequenced sample was PBMCs. All receptors come from a woman aged 25 to 39 in good health and CMV-seropositive. Both conserved end residues are part of each CDR3. D genes are given only for firm matches. Clone size is given for some rows only: seen once, a few or many times, or a class if the clone is expanded.

clone size	V gene	D gene	J gene	CDR3 protein	CDR3 DNA
-	TRBV11-2	-	TRBJ2-7	CASSLEPYGYEQYF	TGTGCCAGCAGCTTAGAACCGTACGGGTACGAGCAGTACTTC
-	TRBV11-2	-	TRBJ2-7	CASSLSFGYEQYF	TGTGCCAGCAGCTTAAGTTTCGGTTACGAGCAGTACTTC
-	TRBV7-2	TRBD2	TRBJ2-1	CASSLDSGGASYNEQFF	TGTGCCAGCAGCTTAGATAGCGGGGGGGCTTCATACAATGAGCAGTTCTTC
-	TRBV20-1	-	TRBJ2-1	CSANRVNEQFF	TGCAGTGCAAACAGGGTCAATGAGCAGTTCTTC
-	TRBV30	-	TRBJ1-5	CAWRPPGGHGNQPQHF	TGTGCCTGGAGGCCCCCCGGCGGCCACGGCAATCAGCCCCAGCATTTT
-	TRBV7-2	TRBD1	TRBJ2-7	CASSLRQGAYEQYF	TGTGCCAGCAGCCTGAGGCAGGGGGCCTACGAGCAGTACTTC
-	TRBV29-1	TRBD2	TRBJ2-1	CSVVSGAGVYLSSYNEQFF	TGCAGCGTTGTGTCAGGAGCGGGGGTCTACTTGAGCTCCTACAATGAGCAGTTCTTC
-	TRBV19	TRBD1	TRBJ1-5	CASSSWDRGSPQPQHF	TGTGCCAGTAGTTCATGGGACAGGGGGAGCCCCCAGCCCCAGCATTTT
-	TRBV28	-	TRBJ2-3	CASSQGGAKADTQYF	TGTGCCAGCAGTCAAGGGGGGGCCAAAGCAGATACGCAGTATTTT
-	TRBV7-9	TRBD1	TRBJ1-1	CASSYQTGVTEAFF	TGTGCCAGCAGCTACCAGACAGGGGTCACTGAAGCTTTCTTT
-	TRBV10-3	TRBD1	TRBJ1-1	CAIRDRDYTEAFF	TGTGCCATCAGGGACAGGGATTACACTGAAGCTTTCTTT
-	TRBV28	-	TRBJ2-7	CASSGADREDEQYF	TGTGCCAGCAGTGGGGCCGACAGGGAGGACGAGCAGTACTTC
-	TRBV15	-	TRBJ2-6	CATSGLVRTGANVLTF	TGTGCCACCAGCGGGCTCGTCCGGACTGGGGCCAACGTCCTGACTTTC
-	TRBV5-1	-	TRBJ1-1	CASSSTGTPEAFF	TGCGCCAGCAGCTCCACAGGGACCCCTGAAGCTTTCTTT
-	TRBV28	TRBD1	TRBJ2-3	CASSTSGTGEYF	TGTGCCAGCAGTACCTCCGGGACAGGGGAGTATTTC
-	TRBV4-1	TRBD1	TRBJ1-2	CASSQDWDRGANYGYTF	TGCGCCAGCAGCCAAGATTGGGACAGGGGGGCTAACTATGGCTACACCTTC
-	TRBV10-3	-	TRBJ1-5	CAISGGTPGQPQHF	TGTGCCATCAGTGGAGGGACACCGGGTCAGCCCCAGCATTTT
-	TRBV30	-	TRBJ2-7	CAWTLVYEQYF	TGTGCCTGGACCCTTGTCTACGAGCAGTACTTC
-	TRBV5-1	TRBD1	TRBJ1-4	CASSTSGTGRGNEKLFF	TGCGCCAGCAGCACCTCCGGGACAGGGAGGGGTAATGAAAAACTGTTTTTT
-	TRBV2	-	TRBJ2-2	CASTAKGVTGELFF	TGTGCCAGCACCGCTAAGGGGGTCACCGGGGAGCTGTTTTTT
-	TRBV5-4	TRBD1	TRBJ1-1	CASGQGQMNTEAFF	TGTGCCAGCGGACAGGGACAGATGAACACTGAAGCTTTCTTT
-	TRBV7-3	-	TRBJ1-2	CASSDYWGTNYGYTF	TGTGCCAGCAGCGACTACTGGGGTACTAACTATGGCTACACCTTC
-	TRBV7-2	-	TRBJ2-3	CASSLAGWPDTQYF	TGTGCCAGCAGCTTAGCGGGCTGGCCAGATACGCAGTATTTT
-	TRBV20-1	-	TRBJ1-5	CSASEGVDQHF	TGCAGTGCTTCTGAAGGGGTTGACCAGCATTTT
-	TRBV9	-	TRBJ1-4	CASSRTLGSRNEKLFF	TGTGCCAGCAGCCGGACACTCGGCTCCCGGAATGAAAAACTGTTTTTT
-	TRBV4-2	-	TRBJ2-5	CASSLGTIQETQYF	TGTGCCAGCAGCCTCGGGACAATTCAAGAGACCCAGTACTTC
-	TRBV11-2	-	TRBJ2-1	CASSAGASYNEQFF	TGTGCCAGCAGCGCAGGGGCCTCCTACAATGAGCAGTTCTTC
-	TRBV5-1	TRBD2	TRBJ2-1	CASTRSGSGRAENEQFF	TGCGCCAGCACCCGTTCCGGTAGCGGGAGGGCCGAAAATGAGCAGTTCTTC
-	TRBV15	TRBD1	TRBJ2-4	CATSRDPGGKNIQYF	TGTGCCACCAGCAGAGATCCAGGGGGCAAAAACATTCAGTACTTC
-	TRBV19	TRBD1	TRBJ1-2	CASTERTGLGYTF	TGTGCCAGTACCGAACGGACAGGGTTAGGCTACACCTTC
-	TRBV4-3	-	TRBJ1-5	CASSQGATGSPQHF	TGCGCCAGCAGCCAAGGGGCCACAGGTTCTCCCCAGCATTTT
few	TRBV7-3	-	TRBJ2-7	CASSLSGYEQYF	TGTGCCAGCAGCTTATCGGGTTACGAGCAGTACTTC
-	TRBV28	TRBD1	TRBJ1-6	CASSPITGGRNSPLHF	TGTGCCAGCAGTCCAATAACAGGGGGTAGGAATTCACCCCTCCACTTT
-	TRBV19	-	TRBJ2-5	CASSMGVVETQYF	TGTGCCAGTAGTATGGGAGTGGTGGAGACCCAGTACTTC
-	TRBV28	TRBD1	TRBJ1-2	CASRAMRQGPHGYTF	TGTGCCAGCAGAGCAATGAGACAGGGGCCCCATGGCTACACCTTC
-	TRBV28	TRBD2	TRBJ2-7	CASRTGLAGGGEQYF	TGTGCCAGCAGAACGGGACTAGCGGGAGGCGGGGAGCAGTACTTC
few	TRBV30	-	TRBJ2-1	CAWSKDSNEQFF	TGTGCCTGGAGTAAGGACAGCAATGAGCAGTTCTTC
-	TRBV13	-	TRBJ1-1	CASRRDGHTEAFF	TGTGCCAGCAGGCGGGACGGACACACTGAAGCTTTCTTT
-	TRBV7-9	TRBD2	TRBJ2-1	CASSGSGNYNEQFF	TGTGCCAGCAGCGGGAGCGGGAACTACAATGAGCAGTTCTTC
-	TRBV2	TRBD2	TRBJ2-1	CASSEGRAGGENEQFF	TGTGCCAGCAGTGAAGGCCGGGCGGGAGGGGAAAATGAGCAGTTCTTC
-	TRBV9	TRBD2	TRBJ2-7	CASSRASGAYEQYF	TGTGCCAGCAGTAGGGCTAGCGGAGCCTACGAGCAGTACTTC
-	TRBV14	TRBD1	TRBJ1-2	CASSLRTGVDYGYTF	TGTGCCAGCAGCCTACGGACAGGGGTCGACTATGGCTACACCTTC
-	TRBV21-1	-	TRBJ1-1	CASSPGKGANPEAFF	TGTGCCAGCAGCCCTGGGAAGGGGGCTAACCCTGAAGCTTTCTTT
few	TRBV2	-	TRBJ1-1	CASRDDKGGIGPGEAFF	TGTGCCAGCAGGGACGACAAGGGTGGTATCGGTCCGGGGGAAGCTTTCTTT
-	TRBV13	-	TRBJ2-5	CASSSDSQETQYF	TGTGCCAGCAGCTCGGACAGCCAAGAGACCCAGTACTTC
once	TRBV4-3	TRBD1	TRBJ2-7	CASSRTGGPGSYEQYF	TGCGCCAGCAGTCGGACAGGGGGCCCCGGCTCCTACGAGCAGTACTTC
few	TRBV6-1	-	TRBJ1-3	CASSNLQGSGNTIYF	TGTGCCAGCAGTAACCTACAGGGCTCTGGAAACACCATATATTTT
-	TRBV7-9	-	TRBJ1-5	CSRRAGNQPQHF	TGTTCCAGGAGGGCGGGCAATCAGCCCCAGCATTTT